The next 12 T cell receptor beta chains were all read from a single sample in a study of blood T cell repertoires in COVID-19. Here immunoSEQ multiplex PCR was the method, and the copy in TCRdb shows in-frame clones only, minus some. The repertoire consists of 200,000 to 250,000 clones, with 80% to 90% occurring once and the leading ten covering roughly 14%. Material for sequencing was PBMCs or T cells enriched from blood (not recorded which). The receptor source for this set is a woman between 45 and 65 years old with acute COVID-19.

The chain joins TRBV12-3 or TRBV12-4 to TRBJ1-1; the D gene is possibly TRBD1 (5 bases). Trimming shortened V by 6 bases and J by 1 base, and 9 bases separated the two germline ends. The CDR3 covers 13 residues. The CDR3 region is CASRFRENTEAFF. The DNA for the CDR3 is TGTGCCAGCAGATTCAGGGAGAACACTGAAGCTTTCTTT.

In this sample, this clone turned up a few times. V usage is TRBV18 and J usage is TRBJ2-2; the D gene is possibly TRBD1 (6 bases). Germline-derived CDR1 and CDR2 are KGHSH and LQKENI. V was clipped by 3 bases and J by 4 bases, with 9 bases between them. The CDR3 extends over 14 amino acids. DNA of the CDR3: TGTGCCAGCTCACCGTGGACAGTCACCGGGGAGCTGTTTTTT. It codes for CASSPWTVTGELFF.

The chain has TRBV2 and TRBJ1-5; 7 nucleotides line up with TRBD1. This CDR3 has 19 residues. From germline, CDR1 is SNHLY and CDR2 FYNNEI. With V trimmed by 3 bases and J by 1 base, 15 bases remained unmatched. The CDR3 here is CASSDWDRDYHPSNQPQHF. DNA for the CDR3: TGTGCCAGCAGTGACTGGGACAGAGATTACCATCCGAGCAATCAGCCCCAGCATTTT.

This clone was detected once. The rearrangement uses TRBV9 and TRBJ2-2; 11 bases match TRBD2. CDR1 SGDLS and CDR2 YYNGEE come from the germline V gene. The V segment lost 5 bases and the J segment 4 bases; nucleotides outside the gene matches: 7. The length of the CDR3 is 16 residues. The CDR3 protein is CASREGGTSGTGELFF. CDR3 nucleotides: TGTGCCAGCAGAGAGGGGGGGACTAGCGGCACCGGGGAGCTGTTTTTT.

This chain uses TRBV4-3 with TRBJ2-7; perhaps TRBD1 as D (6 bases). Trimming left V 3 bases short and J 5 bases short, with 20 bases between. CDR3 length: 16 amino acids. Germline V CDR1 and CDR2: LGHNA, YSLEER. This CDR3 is CASSQADIQGVHEQYF. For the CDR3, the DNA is TGCGCCAGCAGCCAGGCGGATATACAGGGCGTACACGAGCAGTACTTC.

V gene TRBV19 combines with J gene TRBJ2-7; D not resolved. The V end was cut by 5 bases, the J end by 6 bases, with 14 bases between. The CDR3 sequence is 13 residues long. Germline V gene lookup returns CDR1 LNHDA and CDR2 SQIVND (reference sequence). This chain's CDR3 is CASSLPGFGEQYF. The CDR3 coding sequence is TGTGCCAGTAGTCTGCCAGGTTTCGGCGAGCAGTACTTC.

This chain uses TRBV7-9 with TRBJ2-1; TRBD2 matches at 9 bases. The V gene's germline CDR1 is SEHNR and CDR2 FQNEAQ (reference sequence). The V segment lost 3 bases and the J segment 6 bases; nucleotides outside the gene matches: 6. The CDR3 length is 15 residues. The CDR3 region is CASSFRREGGNEQFF. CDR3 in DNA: TGTGCCAGCAGCTTTAGGCGGGAGGGGGGCAATGAGCAGTTCTTC.

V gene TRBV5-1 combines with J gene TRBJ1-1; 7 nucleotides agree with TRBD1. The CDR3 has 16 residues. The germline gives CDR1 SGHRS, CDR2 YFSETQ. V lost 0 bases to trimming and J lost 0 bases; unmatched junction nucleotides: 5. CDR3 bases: TGCGCCAGCAGCTTGGTACAGGGGCTTGTGAACACTGAAGCTTTCTTT. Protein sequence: CASSLVQGLVNTEAFF. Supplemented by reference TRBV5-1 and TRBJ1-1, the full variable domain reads KAGVTQTPRYLIKTRGQQVTLSCSPISGHRSVSWYQQTPGQGLQFLFEYFSETQRNKGNFPGRFSGRQFSNSRSEMNVSTLELGDSALYLCASSLVQGLVNTEAFFGQGTRLTVV.

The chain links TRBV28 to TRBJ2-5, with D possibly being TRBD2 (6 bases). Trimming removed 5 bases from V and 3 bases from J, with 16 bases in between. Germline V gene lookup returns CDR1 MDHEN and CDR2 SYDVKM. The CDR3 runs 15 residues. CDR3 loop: CASSPHGTGEETQYF. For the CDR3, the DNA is TGTGCCAGCAGTCCTCACGGGACTGGAGAAGAGACCCAGTACTTC.

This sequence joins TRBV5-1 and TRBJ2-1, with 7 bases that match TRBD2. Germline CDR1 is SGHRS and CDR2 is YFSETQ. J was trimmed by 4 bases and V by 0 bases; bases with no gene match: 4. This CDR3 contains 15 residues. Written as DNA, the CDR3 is TGCGCCAGCAGCTTGGGGACTAGGACATACAATGAGCAGTTCTTC. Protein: CASSLGTRTYNEQFF.

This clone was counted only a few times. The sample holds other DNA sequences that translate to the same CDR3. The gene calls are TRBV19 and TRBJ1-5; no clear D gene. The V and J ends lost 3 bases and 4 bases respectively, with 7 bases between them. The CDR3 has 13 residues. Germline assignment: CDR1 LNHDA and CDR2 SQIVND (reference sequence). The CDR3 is CASSIRENQPQHF. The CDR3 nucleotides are TGTGCCAGTAGTATTAGGGAGAATCAGCCCCAGCATTTT.

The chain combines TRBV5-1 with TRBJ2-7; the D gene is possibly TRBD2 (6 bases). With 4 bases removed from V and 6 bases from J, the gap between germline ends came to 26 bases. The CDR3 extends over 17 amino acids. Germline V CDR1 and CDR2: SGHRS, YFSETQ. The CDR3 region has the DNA TGCGCCAGCAGCATGGGGGTTAAACCTACTAGCCCGGGCGAGCAGTACTTC. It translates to CASSMGVKPTSPGEQYF.